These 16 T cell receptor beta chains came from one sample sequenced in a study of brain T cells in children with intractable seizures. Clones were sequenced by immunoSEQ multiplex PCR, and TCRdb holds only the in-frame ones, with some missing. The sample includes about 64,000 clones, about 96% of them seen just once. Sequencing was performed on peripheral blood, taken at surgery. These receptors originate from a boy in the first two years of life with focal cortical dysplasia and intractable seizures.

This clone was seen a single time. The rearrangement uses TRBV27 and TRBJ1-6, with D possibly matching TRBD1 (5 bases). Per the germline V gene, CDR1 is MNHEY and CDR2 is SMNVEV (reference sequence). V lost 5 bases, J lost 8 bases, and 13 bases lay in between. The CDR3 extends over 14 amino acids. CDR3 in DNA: TGTGCCAGCAGTCGGGACGGACCCGATTCACCCCTCCACTTT. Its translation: CASSRDGPDSPLHF.

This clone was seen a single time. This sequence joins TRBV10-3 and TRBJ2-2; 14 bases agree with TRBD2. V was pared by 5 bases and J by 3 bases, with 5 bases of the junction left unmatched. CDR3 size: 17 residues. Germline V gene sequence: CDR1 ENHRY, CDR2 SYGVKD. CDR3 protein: CAISQTSGGADTGELFF. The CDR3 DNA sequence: TGTGCCATCAGTCAGACTAGCGGGGGGGCCGACACCGGGGAGCTGTTTTTT.

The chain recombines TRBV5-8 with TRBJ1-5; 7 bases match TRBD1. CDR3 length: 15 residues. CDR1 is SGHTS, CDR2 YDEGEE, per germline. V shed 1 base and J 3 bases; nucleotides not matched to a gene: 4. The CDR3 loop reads CASSLRDSNNQPQHF. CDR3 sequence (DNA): TGTGCCAGCAGCTTGAGGGACAGCAACAATCAGCCCCAGCATTTT.

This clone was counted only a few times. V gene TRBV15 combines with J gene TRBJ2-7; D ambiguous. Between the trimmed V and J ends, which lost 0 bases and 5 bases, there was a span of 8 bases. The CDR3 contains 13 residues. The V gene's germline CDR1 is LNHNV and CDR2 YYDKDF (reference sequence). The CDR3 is CATSRDKGNEQYF. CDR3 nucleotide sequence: TGTGCCACCAGCAGAGATAAGGGTAACGAGCAGTACTTC.

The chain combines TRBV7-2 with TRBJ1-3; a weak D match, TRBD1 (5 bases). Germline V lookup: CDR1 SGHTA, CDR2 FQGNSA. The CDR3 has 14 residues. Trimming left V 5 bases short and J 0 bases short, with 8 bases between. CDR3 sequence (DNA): TGTGCCAGCAGCCCACAGGTCTCTGGAAACACCATATATTTT. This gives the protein CASSPQVSGNTIYF. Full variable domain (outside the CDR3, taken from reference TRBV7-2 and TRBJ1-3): GAGVSQSPSNKVTEKGKDVELRCDPISGHTALYWYRQSLGQGLEFLIYFQGNSAPDKSGLPSDRFSAERTGGSVSTLTIQRTQQEDSAVYLCASSPQVSGNTIYFGEGSWLTVV.

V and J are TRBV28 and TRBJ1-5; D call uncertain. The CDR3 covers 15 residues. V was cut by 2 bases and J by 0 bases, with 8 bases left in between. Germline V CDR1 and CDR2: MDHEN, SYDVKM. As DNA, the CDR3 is TGTGCCAGCAGTTTACAGCCGTATAGCAATCAGCCCCAGCATTTT. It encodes CASSLQPYSNQPQHF.

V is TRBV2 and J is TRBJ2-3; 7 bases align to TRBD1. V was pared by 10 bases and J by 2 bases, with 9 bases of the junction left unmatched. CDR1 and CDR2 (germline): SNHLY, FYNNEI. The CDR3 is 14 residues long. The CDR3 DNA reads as TGTGCCACCAGCTTAGGGGGCCCCACAGATACGCAGTATTTT. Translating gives CATSLGGPTDTQYF.

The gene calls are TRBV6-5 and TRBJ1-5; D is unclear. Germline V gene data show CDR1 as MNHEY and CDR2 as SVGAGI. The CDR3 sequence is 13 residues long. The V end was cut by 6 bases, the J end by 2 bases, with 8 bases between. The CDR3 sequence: CASSRGGNQPQHF. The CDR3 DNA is TGTGCCAGCAGCCGGGGAGGCAATCAGCCCCAGCATTTT.

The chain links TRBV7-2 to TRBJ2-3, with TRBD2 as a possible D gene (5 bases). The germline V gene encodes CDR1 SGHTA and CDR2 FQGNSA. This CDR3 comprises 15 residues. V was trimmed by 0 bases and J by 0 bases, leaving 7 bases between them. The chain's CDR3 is CASSLAGLSTDTQYF. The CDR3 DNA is TGTGCCAGCAGCTTAGCTGGACTTAGCACAGATACGCAGTATTTT.

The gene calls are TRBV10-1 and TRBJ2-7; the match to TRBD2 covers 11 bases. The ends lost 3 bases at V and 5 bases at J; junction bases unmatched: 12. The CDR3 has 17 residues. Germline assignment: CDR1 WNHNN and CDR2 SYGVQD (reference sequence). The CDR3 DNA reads TGCGCCAGCAGTGATGCTAGCGGGAGGTCTGAGGCGAACGAGCAGTACTTC. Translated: CASSDASGRSEANEQYF.

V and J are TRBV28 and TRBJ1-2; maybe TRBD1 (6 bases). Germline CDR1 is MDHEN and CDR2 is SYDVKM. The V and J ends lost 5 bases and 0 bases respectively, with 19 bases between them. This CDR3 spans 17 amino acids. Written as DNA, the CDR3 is TGTGCCAGCAGTCCCCCGGGGCCGGGGGGCGCTAACTATGGCTACACCTTC. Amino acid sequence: CASSPPGPGGANYGYTF.

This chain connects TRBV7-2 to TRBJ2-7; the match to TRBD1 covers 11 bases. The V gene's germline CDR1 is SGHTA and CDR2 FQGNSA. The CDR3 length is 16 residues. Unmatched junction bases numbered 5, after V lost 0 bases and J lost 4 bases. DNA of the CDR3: TGTGCCAGCAGCTTAGCTTTCGGGACAGGGGGATACGAGCAGTACTTC. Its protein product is CASSLAFGTGGYEQYF.

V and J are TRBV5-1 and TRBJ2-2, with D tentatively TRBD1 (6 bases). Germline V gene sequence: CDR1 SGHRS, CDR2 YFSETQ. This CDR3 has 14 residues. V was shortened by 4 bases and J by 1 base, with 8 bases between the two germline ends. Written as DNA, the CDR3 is TGCGCCAGCAGCATGGGACAGAACACCGGGGAGCTGTTTTTT. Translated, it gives CASSMGQNTGELFF.

This CDR3 is CASSLVWIRAPSNQPQHF. As DNA, the CDR3 is TGTGCCAGCAGCTTAGTTTGGATCAGGGCTCCTAGCAATCAGCCCCAGCATTTT. The gene calls are TRBV7-6 and TRBJ1-5; TRBD1 might be the D (5 bases). CDR1 SGHVS and CDR2 FNYEAQ come from the germline V gene. Trimming cost V 1 base and J 0 bases, with 16 bases left between them. The CDR3 consists of 18 residues.

CDR3 loop: CASSPPGQGNQPQHF. The DNA for the CDR3 is TGTGCCAGCAGCCCACCGGGACAGGGCAATCAGCCCCAGCATTTT. The J gene is TRBJ1-5, the V gene TRBV7-9, with 8 bases lining up with TRBD1. Germline CDR1 is SEHNR and CDR2 is FQNEAQ (reference sequence). V trimming: 5 bases; J trimming: 2 bases; junction bases outside the gene matches: 5. The CDR3 runs to 15 residues. The variable domain in full, with the rest retrieved from reference TRBV7-9 and TRBJ1-5, is DTGVSQNPRHKITKRGQNVTFRCDPISEHNRLYWYRQTLGQGPEFLTYFQNEAQLEKSRLLSDRFSAERPKGSFSTLEIQRTEQGDSAMYLCASSPPGQGNQPQHFGDGTRLSIL.

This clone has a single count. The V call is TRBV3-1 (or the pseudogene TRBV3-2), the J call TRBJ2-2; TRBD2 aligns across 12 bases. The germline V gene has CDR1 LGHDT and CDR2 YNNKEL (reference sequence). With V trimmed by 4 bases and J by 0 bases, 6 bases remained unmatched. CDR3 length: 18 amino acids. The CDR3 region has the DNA TGTGCCAGCAGCCCAGGACTAGCGGGGTCCGCGAACACCGGGGAGCTGTTTTTT. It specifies CASSPGLAGSANTGELFF.